The 16 T cell receptor beta chains in this list originate from one sample, sequenced in a study of CD8+CD57+ T cells in acquired aplastic anemia. The patients chosen for sequencing had shown expansion of CD8+CD57+ cells (detected by flow cytometry). CDR3 and TCR beta VDJ profiling relied on a genomic DNA template. TCRdb independently ran MiXCR on the reads; one entry per CDR3 protein. The sample consists of approximately 80,000 distinct CDR3 sequences, 60% to 75% of them appearing once. Input material: sorted CD4+, CD8+, or CD8+CD57+ T cells (not recorded which) from PBMCs. These receptors were taken from a human donor with aplastic anemia.

In this sample, this clonotype turned up a few times. The chain has TRBV29-1 and TRBJ2-7; 7 bases are a match to TRBD2. The CDR3 contains 14 residues. Germline CDR1 SQVTM, CDR2 ANQGSEA. The V and J ends lost 7 bases and 3 bases, in that order; junction bases with no gene match: 12. The CDR3 spells CSALGRDGLYEQYF. CDR3 nucleotide sequence: TGCAGCGCCCTAGGGAGGGACGGCCTCTACGAGCAGTACTTC.

This rearrangement joins TRBV24-1 to TRBJ1-2; D perhaps matches TRBD1 (6 bases). Germline lookup yields CDR1 KGHDR and CDR2 SFDVKD. This CDR3 spans 12 amino acids. V lost 9 bases and J lost 2, with 9 bases in between. The CDR3 DNA sequence: TGTGCCACCTCTGGGGGCAACTATGGCTACACCTTC. Amino acid sequence: CATSGGNYGYTF.

The CDR3 loop reads CATSDLQTSGTDTQYF. The CDR3 coding sequence is TGTGCCACCAGTGATTTGCAGACTAGCGGCACAGATACGCAGTATTTT. The chain recombines TRBV24-1 with TRBJ2-3, with TRBD2 identical over 8 bases. The CDR3 is 16 residues long. After removal of 0 bases from V and 1 base from J, the junction contained 2 bases not matched to a gene. CDR1 KGHDR and CDR2 SFDVKD come from the germline V gene.

The chain is built from TRBV20-1 and TRBJ1-2; a possible D gene is TRBD1 (6 bases). V lost 6 bases to trimming and J lost 4 bases, with 18 bases between them. The CDR3 covers 14 residues. Germline CDR1 reads DFQATT; CDR2 reads SNEGSKA (reference sequence). This CDR3 reads CSAGAGRGGYGYTF. The DNA for the CDR3 is TGCAGTGCAGGGGCCGGGCGAGGGGGCTATGGCTACACCTTC.

J is TRBJ1-2 and V is TRBV11-1; the match to TRBD1 covers 7 bases. The J segment lost 7 bases and the V segment lost 0 bases, leaving 11 bases of the junction unmatched. From germline, CDR1 is SGHAT and CDR2 FQDESV (reference sequence). The CDR3 covers 16 residues. CDR3 nucleotide sequence: TGTGCCAGCAGCTTAGCGGGAAGGGGGCGAGAGTCTGGCTACACCTTC. Its protein product is CASSLAGRGRESGYTF.

CDR3 amino acids: CATSPTGGVQPQHF. CDR3 sequence (DNA): TGTGCCACCAGTCCTACGGGGGGCGTTCAGCCCCAGCATTTT. The chain employs TRBV24-1 and TRBJ1-5, with D possibly being TRBD1 (6 bases). Germline-derived CDR1 and CDR2 are KGHDR and SFDVKD. Trimming pared 6 bases from V and 6 bases from J, leaving 14 bases between. The CDR3 length is 14 residues.

The chain links TRBV2 to TRBJ1-5; D possibly corresponds to TRBD1 (6 bases). The CDR3 extends over 16 amino acids. The V end lost 0 bases, the J end lost 4 bases, and 13 bases lay between the germline ends. Germline V gene sequence: CDR1 SNHLY, CDR2 FYNNEI. CDR3 residues: CASSEAHLGTNQPQHF. CDR3 DNA sequence: TGTGCCAGCAGTGAAGCGCACCTAGGGACAAATCAGCCCCAGCATTTT.

The V gene is TRBV5-4, the J gene TRBJ2-7; no reliable D call. Trimming left V 1 base short and J 2 bases short, with 10 bases between. CDR1 is SGHNT, CDR2 YYREEE, per germline (reference sequence). The CDR3 is 14 amino acids. The CDR3 is CASSLRQLPYEQYF. The CDR3 DNA reads as TGTGCCAGCAGCTTGCGGCAGCTCCCCTACGAGCAGTACTTC.

The gene calls are TRBV2 and TRBJ1-1; D may be TRBD1 (5 bases). V was trimmed by 9 bases and J by 0 bases, leaving 14 bases between them. The CDR3 covers 14 residues. Germline assignment: CDR1 SNHLY and CDR2 FYNNEI. In DNA, the CDR3 is TGTGCCAGGCGCGGGGCGGGGATGAACACTGAAGCTTTCTTT. Encoded protein: CARRGAGMNTEAFF. The full variable domain, in which reference TRBV2 and TRBJ1-1 provide the parts outside the CDR3, is EPEVTQTPSHQVTQMGQEVILRCVPISNHLYFYWYRQILGQKVEFLVSFYNNEISEKSEIFDDQFSVERPDGSNFTLKIRSTKLEDSAMYFCARRGAGMNTEAFFGQGTRLTVV.

The rearrangement links TRBV2 to TRBJ2-5, with D perhaps matching TRBD2 (6 bases). The CDR3 has 15 amino acids. V was pared by 5 bases and J by 5 bases, with 18 bases between. Germline CDR1 reads SNHLY; CDR2 reads FYNNEI. CDR3 DNA: TGTGCCAGCAGTCCTGGGACTTTATCGGGGGAGACCCAGTACTTC. Translation gives CASSPGTLSGETQYF.

V and J are TRBV15 and TRBJ2-7; 7 bases fit TRBD2. This CDR3 contains 15 residues. The V gene's germline CDR1 is LNHNV and CDR2 YYDKDF (reference sequence). The V segment lost 0 bases and the J segment 4 bases; nucleotides outside the gene matches: 6. The CDR3 here is CATSRDRAGAYEQYF. The CDR3 DNA follows: TGTGCCACCAGCAGAGATCGGGCGGGAGCTTACGAGCAGTACTTC.

The chain carries TRBV24-1 and TRBJ1-5, with D maybe TRBD1 (5 bases). The CDR3 is 13 amino acids. V was cut by 5 bases and J by 9 bases, with 13 bases left in between. CDR1 and CDR2 (germline): KGHDR, SFDVKD. The CDR3 loop reads CATSGSGDRPQHF. DNA of the CDR3: TGTGCCACCAGTGGGTCGGGGGATAGGCCCCAGCATTTT.

This clonotype occurred many times. The chain carries TRBV9 and TRBJ1-6; no clear D. Trimming shortened V by 4 bases and J by 6 bases, and 5 bases separated the two germline ends. This CDR3 has 12 amino acids. The V gene's germline CDR1 is SGDLS and CDR2 YYNGEE. CDR3 nucleotide sequence: TGTGCCAGCAGCAATATTAATTCACCCCTCCACTTT. Translating it yields CASSNINSPLHF.

The rearrangement uses TRBV13 and TRBJ1-2; 10 bases line up with TRBD1. The germline V gene encodes CDR1 PRHDT and CDR2 FYEKMQ (reference sequence). The junction had 8 bases not matched to a gene; V was cut back by 5 bases and J by 5 bases. This CDR3 region has 15 residues. CDR3 in amino acids: CASSQGQGSQYGYTF. As DNA, the CDR3 is TGTGCCAGCAGCCAGGGACAGGGGAGTCAGTATGGCTACACCTTC.

This rearrangement joins TRBV16 to TRBJ2-7; no clear D. The V end lost 4 bases, the J end lost 2 bases, and 9 bases lay between the germline ends. Germline CDR1 and CDR2: KGHSY and FQNENV. The CDR3 totals 13 residues. CDR3 nucleotides: TGTGCCAGCAGCCTGGTAGACACCTACGAGCAGTACTTC. Encoded protein: CASSLVDTYEQYF.

This clonotype was recorded a few times. This chain joins TRBV7-9 and TRBJ2-7; weak D call: TRBD1 (6 bases). The V and J ends lost 3 bases and 6 bases respectively, with 9 bases between them. From germline, CDR1 is SEHNR and CDR2 FQNEAQ (reference sequence). The length of the CDR3 is 12 residues. The CDR3 DNA sequence: TGTGCCAGCAGCTTCGGCAGGGGCGAGCAGTACTTC. Translating gives CASSFGRGEQYF.